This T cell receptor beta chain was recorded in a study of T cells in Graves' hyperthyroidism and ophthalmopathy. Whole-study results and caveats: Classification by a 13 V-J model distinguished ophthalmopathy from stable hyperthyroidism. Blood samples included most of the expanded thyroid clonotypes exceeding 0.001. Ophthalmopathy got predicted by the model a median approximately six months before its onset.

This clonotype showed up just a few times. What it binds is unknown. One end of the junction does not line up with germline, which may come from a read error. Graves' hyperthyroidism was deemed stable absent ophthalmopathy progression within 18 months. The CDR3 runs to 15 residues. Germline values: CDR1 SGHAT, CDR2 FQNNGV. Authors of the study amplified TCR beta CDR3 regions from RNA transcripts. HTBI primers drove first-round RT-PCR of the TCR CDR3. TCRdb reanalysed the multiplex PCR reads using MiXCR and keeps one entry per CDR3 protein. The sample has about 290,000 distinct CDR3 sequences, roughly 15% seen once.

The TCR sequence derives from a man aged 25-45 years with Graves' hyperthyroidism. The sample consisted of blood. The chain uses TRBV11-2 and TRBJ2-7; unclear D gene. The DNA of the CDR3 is TGTGCCAGCAGCCCAAGACATAGCAGATCCTACGAGCAGTGCTTC. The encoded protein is CASSPRHSRSYEQCF.